The 30 T cell receptor beta chains in this list originate from one sample, sequenced in a study of technical replicates of blood from a handful of donors. The table came from immunoSEQ multiplex PCR; TCRdb's copy has only in-frame clones and leaves some out. The sample has some 79,000 clones, around 92% seen once; the top ten hold approximately 0.4%. Source material: T cells isolated from PBMCs. These receptors were collected from a human donor in good health. Some clones in this sample may be carry-over from other donors' samples.

The gene calls are TRBV30 and TRBJ1-1, with D perhaps TRBD1 (5 bases). From germline, CDR1 is GTSNPN and CDR2 SVGIG (reference sequence). The CDR3 has 13 residues. The V end was cut by 1 base, the J end by 0 bases, with 6 bases between. As DNA, the CDR3 is TGTGCCTGGAGTGCAGGGATGAACACTGAAGCTTTCTTT. Its translation is CAWSAGMNTEAFF.

DNA of the CDR3: TGTGCCAGCAGCCATGTACCGACAGGACAGGGTTTTGGAAACACCATATATTTT. The encoded protein is CASSHVPTGQGFGNTIYF. J is TRBJ1-3 and V is TRBV7-2; the match to TRBD1 covers 8 bases. With 5 bases clipped from V and 3 bases from J, the junction kept 15 bases outside the gene matches. Germline assignment: CDR1 SGHTA and CDR2 FQGNSA. This CDR3 spans 18 amino acids.

V is TRBV19 and J is TRBJ1-1; 8 bases are shared with TRBD1. The CDR3 length is 14 residues. The trim removed 8 bases at V and 4 bases at J, leaving 9 bases unmatched. Germline V gene data show CDR1 as LNHDA and CDR2 as SQIVND (reference sequence). The CDR3 loop is CASEGQGGSTEAFF. The CDR3, as DNA: TGTGCCAGTGAAGGACAGGGAGGAAGCACTGAAGCTTTCTTT.

This clone was recorded only once. The chain carries TRBV29-1 and TRBJ2-1, with D uncertain. Germline V gene lookup returns CDR1 SQVTM and CDR2 ANQGSEA. V dropped 6 bases and J dropped 3 bases, with 15 bases sitting between them. The CDR3 has 14 amino acids. DNA for the CDR3: TGCAGCGTCGGTACCCTTTCTGTCTACAATGAGCAGTTCTTC. Its translation is CSVGTLSVYNEQFF.

The chain employs TRBV2 and TRBJ1-5, with 7 bases lining up with TRBD1. With 3 bases clipped from V and 7 bases from J, the junction kept 12 bases outside the gene matches. CDR3 size: 16 residues. Germline V gene lookup returns CDR1 SNHLY and CDR2 FYNNEI. In DNA, the CDR3 is TGTGCCAGCAGTGAGACGCGACAGGGTAATGGACAGCCCCAGCATTTT. Encoded protein: CASSETRQGNGQPQHF.

This sequence joins TRBV7-2 and TRBJ2-1, with D perhaps TRBD1 (6 bases). Germline CDR1 reads SGHTA; CDR2 reads FQGNSA. The length of the CDR3 is 15 residues. V dropped 5 bases and J dropped 4 bases, with 15 bases sitting between them. The CDR3 DNA is TGTGCCAGCAGCAAGATAGGGGGTTTATACAATGAGCAGTTCTTC. It yields the protein CASSKIGGLYNEQFF.

This chain uses TRBV7-2 with TRBJ2-7; maybe TRBD1 (5 bases). Germline V gene data show CDR1 as SGHTA and CDR2 as FQGNSA. The CDR3 runs to 13 residues. With 3 bases removed from V and 6 bases from J, the gap between germline ends came to 12 bases. This chain's CDR3 is CASSFVHRFEQYF. CDR3 coding DNA: TGTGCCAGCAGCTTTGTCCACAGGTTCGAGCAGTACTTC.

The J gene is TRBJ2-7, the V gene TRBV29-1; 8 bases align to TRBD1. J lost 5 bases, V lost 7 bases, and 4 bases had no gene match. This CDR3 spans 11 amino acids. CDR1 and CDR2 from the germline V gene are SQVTM and ANQGSEA. The CDR3 reads CSGTGYDEQYF. The CDR3 DNA sequence: TGCAGCGGGACAGGGTATGACGAGCAGTACTTC.

On this clone: This sample includes further DNA sequences coding for the same CDR3. The V call is TRBV27, the J call TRBJ2-7, with a weak D call TRBD1 (5 bases). The ends were cut back, 3 bases at V and 1 base at J, with 7 bases in the middle. Germline CDR1 is MNHEY and CDR2 is SMNVEV (reference sequence). This CDR3 has 13 residues. In nucleotides, the CDR3 is TGTGCCAGCAGTTTGGGGCTTTCCTACGAGCAGTACTTC. It is translated as CASSLGLSYEQYF.

This sequence joins TRBV4-3 and TRBJ2-7; 11 nucleotides match TRBD2. V shed 4 bases and J 6 bases; nucleotides not matched to a gene: 8. The CDR3 runs to 15 residues. In germline, CDR1 is LGHNA, CDR2 YSLEER. This CDR3 reads CASSPRLAGKVEQYF. CDR3 nucleotide sequence: TGCGCCAGCAGCCCCCGACTAGCGGGAAAAGTCGAGCAGTACTTC.

The chain has TRBV2 and TRBJ2-5, with TRBD1 as a possible D gene (6 bases). The DNA end lines up better with TRBJ2-7; the J call may be wrong. The length of the CDR3 is 15 residues. The germline CDR1 and CDR2 sequences are SNHLY and FYNNEI. This CDR3 reads CASTPDPTGFHEQYF. CDR3 DNA sequence: TGTGCCAGCACCCCGGACCCTACAGGGTTCCACGAGCAGTACTTC.

This clone is a singleton in its sample. The chain has TRBV6-1 and TRBJ2-1, with D uncertain. From germline, CDR1 is MNHNS and CDR2 SASEGT. V lost 2 bases and J lost 5, with 10 bases in between. The CDR3 is 14 amino acids. The CDR3 sequence is CASSELFRDNEQFF. In DNA, the CDR3 is TGTGCCAGCAGTGAACTCTTCCGGGACAATGAGCAGTTCTTC.

The V and J genes are TRBV9 and TRBJ2-3; tentatively, D is TRBD1 (5 bases). CDR1 SGDLS and CDR2 YYNGEE come from the germline V gene. The germline V and J ends were trimmed by 0 bases and 1 base, with 15 bases remaining between them. The CDR3 runs 17 residues. CDR3 sequence: CASSVGAGSSGTDTQYF. DNA of the CDR3: TGTGCCAGCAGCGTAGGTGCAGGGTCAAGTGGCACAGATACGCAGTATTTT.

V is TRBV7-9 and J is TRBJ1-5, with D possibly matching TRBD1 (6 bases). V was clipped by 0 bases and J by 7 bases, with 10 bases between them. This CDR3 has 14 residues. Per germline, CDR1 SEHNR and CDR2 FQNEAQ (reference sequence). The CDR3 here is CASSLAGGGQPQHF. The CDR3 DNA sequence: TGTGCCAGCAGCTTAGCAGGGGGAGGGCAGCCCCAGCATTTT.

The J gene is TRBJ2-3, the V gene TRBV4-1, with TRBD2 matching 12 bases. V lost 2 bases, J lost 6 bases, and 3 bases stayed unmatched. The CDR3 sequence is 15 residues long. The germline CDR1 and CDR2 sequences are MGHRA and YSYEKL. CDR3 residues: CASSQSGLAGDTQYF. In DNA form, the CDR3 reads TGCGCCAGCAGCCAATCCGGACTAGCGGGGGATACGCAGTATTTT.

The V and J genes are TRBV25-1 and TRBJ2-5; D gene unclear. Trimming pared 7 bases from V and 5 bases from J, leaving 11 bases between. The CDR3 runs to 12 residues. In germline, CDR1 is MGHDK, CDR2 SYGVNS. The DNA of the CDR3 is TGTGCCAGCATTTATAGGCGGGAGACCCAGTACTTC. Translated, it gives CASIYRRETQYF.

DNA for the CDR3: TGTGCCAGCTCACCACAGACGGGGTACTATGGCTACACCTTC. This encodes CASSPQTGYYGYTF. The chain combines TRBV18 with TRBJ1-2; D not resolved. V dropped 1 base and J dropped 3 bases, with 9 bases sitting between them. CDR1 is KGHSH, CDR2 LQKENI, per germline. The CDR3 has 14 amino acids. Using reference TRBV18 and TRBJ1-2 for the parts outside the CDR3, the full variable domain is NAGVMQNPRHLVRRRGQEARLRCSPMKGHSHVYWYRQLPEEGLKFMVYLQKENIIDESGMPKERFSAEFPKEGPSILRIQQVVRGDSAAYFCASSPQTGYYGYTFGSGTRLTVV.

The rearrangement joins TRBV9 to TRBJ2-1, with TRBD1 as a possible D gene (5 bases). This CDR3 has 12 amino acids. The germline CDR1 and CDR2 sequences are SGDLS and YYNGEE. Trimming took off 6 bases at V and 6 bases at J, with 10 bases between the two ends. CDR3 in DNA: TGTGCCAGCAACATAGACAGCAATGAGCAGTTCTTC. Its translation: CASNIDSNEQFF.

The chain combines TRBV2 with TRBJ2-2; TRBD2 might be the D (5 bases). Trimming shortened V by 7 bases and J by 2 bases, and 14 bases separated the two germline ends. CDR1 and CDR2 (germline): SNHLY, FYNNEI. The CDR3 sequence is 15 residues long. Written as DNA, the CDR3 is TGTGCCAGCACCGGACTCACAAGAAACACCGGGGAGCTGTTTTTT. Its translation is CASTGLTRNTGELFF.

This chain links TRBV6-1 with TRBJ2-5; D possibly corresponds to TRBD2 (5 bases). The CDR3 is 15 amino acids. Germline V gene sequence: CDR1 MNHNS, CDR2 SASEGT. The ends were cut back, 4 bases at V and 3 bases at J, with 15 bases in the middle. The CDR3 is CASSVDRAGEETQYF. CDR3 coding DNA: TGTGCCAGCAGTGTCGATAGGGCGGGCGAAGAGACCCAGTACTTC.

The J gene is TRBJ1-5, the V gene TRBV7-9; TRBD1 is a possible D gene (6 bases). Germline loops: CDR1 SEHNR, CDR2 FQNEAQ (reference sequence). The CDR3 runs 15 residues. Trimming cost V 4 bases and J 9 bases, with 19 bases left between them. The CDR3 DNA sequence: TGTGCCAGCAGCTCCGGTGGACAGAAAGGCTGGCCCCAGCATTTT. Amino acid sequence: CASSSGGQKGWPQHF. Looking up the rest from reference TRBV7-9 and TRBJ1-5 gives the full variable domain: DTGVSQNPRHKITKRGQNVTFRCDPISEHNRLYWYRQTLGQGPEFLTYFQNEAQLEKSRLLSDRFSAERPKGSFSTLEIQRTEQGDSAMYLCASSSGGQKGWPQHFGDGTRLSIL.

The V and J genes are TRBV7-2 and TRBJ1-5; D gene ambiguous. The germline V gene has CDR1 SGHTA and CDR2 FQGNSA. Trimming stripped 2 bases from V and 0 bases from J, with 14 bases between. This CDR3 region has 17 residues. CDR3 sequence (DNA): TGTGCCAGCAGCTTAAGTACAAACCCTTATAGCAATCAGCCCCAGCATTTT. Its protein is CASSLSTNPYSNQPQHF.

This chain links TRBV9 with TRBJ1-2; 11 nucleotides align to TRBD1. Germline values: CDR1 SGDLS, CDR2 YYNGEE. The CDR3 contains 15 residues. The V and J ends lost 3 bases and 4 bases, in that order; junction bases with no gene match: 5. The CDR3 sequence is CASSGTGTGGYGYTF. In nucleotides, the CDR3 is TGTGCCAGCAGCGGAACCGGGACAGGGGGCTATGGCTACACCTTC.

The chain uses TRBV19 and TRBJ1-2, with D possibly TRBD1 on 5 matching bases. The V end was cut by 7 bases, the J end by 4 bases, with 16 bases between. The CDR3 contains 14 residues. Looked up from germline, CDR1 is LNHDA and CDR2 is SQIVND (reference sequence). The CDR3 coding sequence is TGTGCCAGTATGAACAGTGGGGGGGGCTATGGCTACACCTTC. Translation gives CASMNSGGGYGYTF.

J is TRBJ2-1 and V is TRBV9; 11 bases are a match to TRBD2. With 0 bases clipped from V and 9 bases from J, the junction kept 5 bases outside the gene matches. This CDR3 comprises 15 residues. Germline V CDR1 and CDR2: SGDLS, YYNGEE. The CDR3 loop is CASSVDSGRASEQFF. As DNA, the CDR3 is TGTGCCAGCAGCGTAGATAGCGGGAGGGCCTCTGAGCAGTTCTTC.

CDR3 DNA: TGCGCCAGCAGTCTGGACAGGGGGAACACTGAAGCTTTCTTT. Amino acids: CASSLDRGNTEAFF. The chain links TRBV4-1 to TRBJ1-1; 9 positions agree with TRBD1. Germline V gene lookup returns CDR1 MGHRA and CDR2 YSYEKL. This CDR3 region has 14 residues. V trimming: 6 bases; J trimming: 1 base; junction bases outside the gene matches: 3.

This clone occurred once. The rearrangement uses TRBV18 and TRBJ1-2; possibly TRBD1 for D (6 bases). Between the trimmed V and J ends, which lost 5 bases and 4 bases, there was a span of 11 bases. The CDR3 extends over 13 amino acids. Germline V CDR1 and CDR2: KGHSH, LQKENI. CDR3 sequence: CASSSDSLYGYTF. DNA of the CDR3: TGTGCCAGCTCATCGGACAGCCTCTATGGCTACACCTTC.

V gene TRBV6-5 combines with J gene TRBJ1-2; D gene unclear. This CDR3 is built from 14 residues. Per the germline V gene, CDR1 is MNHEY and CDR2 is SVGAGI. V lost 7 bases and J 6 bases, leaving 18 bases between the germline ends. CDR3 protein: CASTSEGRRNGYTF. The CDR3 nucleotides are TGTGCCAGCACCTCGGAGGGAAGAAGGAATGGCTACACCTTC.

V gene TRBV7-9 combines with J gene TRBJ2-1; D perhaps matches TRBD2 (6 bases). This CDR3 is 16 amino acids long. V lost 1 base, J lost 4 bases, and 14 bases lay in between. Germline V gives CDR1 SEHNR, CDR2 FQNEAQ (reference sequence). CDR3 coding DNA: TGTGCCAGCAGCTTAGTAGAAGGACTACTGTACAATGAGCAGTTCTTC. This gives the protein CASSLVEGLLYNEQFF.

V and J are TRBV11-3 and TRBJ2-5; 7 bases agree with TRBD1. The CDR3 spans 16 residues. V was pared by 3 bases and J by 5 bases, with 12 bases of the junction left unmatched. Germline V gene sequence: CDR1 SGHNT, CDR2 YENEEA. CDR3 nucleotide sequence: TGTGCCAGCAGCTTCCGACAGGGCAGGAGCCGGGAGACCCAGTACTTC. Its translation is CASSFRQGRSRETQYF.